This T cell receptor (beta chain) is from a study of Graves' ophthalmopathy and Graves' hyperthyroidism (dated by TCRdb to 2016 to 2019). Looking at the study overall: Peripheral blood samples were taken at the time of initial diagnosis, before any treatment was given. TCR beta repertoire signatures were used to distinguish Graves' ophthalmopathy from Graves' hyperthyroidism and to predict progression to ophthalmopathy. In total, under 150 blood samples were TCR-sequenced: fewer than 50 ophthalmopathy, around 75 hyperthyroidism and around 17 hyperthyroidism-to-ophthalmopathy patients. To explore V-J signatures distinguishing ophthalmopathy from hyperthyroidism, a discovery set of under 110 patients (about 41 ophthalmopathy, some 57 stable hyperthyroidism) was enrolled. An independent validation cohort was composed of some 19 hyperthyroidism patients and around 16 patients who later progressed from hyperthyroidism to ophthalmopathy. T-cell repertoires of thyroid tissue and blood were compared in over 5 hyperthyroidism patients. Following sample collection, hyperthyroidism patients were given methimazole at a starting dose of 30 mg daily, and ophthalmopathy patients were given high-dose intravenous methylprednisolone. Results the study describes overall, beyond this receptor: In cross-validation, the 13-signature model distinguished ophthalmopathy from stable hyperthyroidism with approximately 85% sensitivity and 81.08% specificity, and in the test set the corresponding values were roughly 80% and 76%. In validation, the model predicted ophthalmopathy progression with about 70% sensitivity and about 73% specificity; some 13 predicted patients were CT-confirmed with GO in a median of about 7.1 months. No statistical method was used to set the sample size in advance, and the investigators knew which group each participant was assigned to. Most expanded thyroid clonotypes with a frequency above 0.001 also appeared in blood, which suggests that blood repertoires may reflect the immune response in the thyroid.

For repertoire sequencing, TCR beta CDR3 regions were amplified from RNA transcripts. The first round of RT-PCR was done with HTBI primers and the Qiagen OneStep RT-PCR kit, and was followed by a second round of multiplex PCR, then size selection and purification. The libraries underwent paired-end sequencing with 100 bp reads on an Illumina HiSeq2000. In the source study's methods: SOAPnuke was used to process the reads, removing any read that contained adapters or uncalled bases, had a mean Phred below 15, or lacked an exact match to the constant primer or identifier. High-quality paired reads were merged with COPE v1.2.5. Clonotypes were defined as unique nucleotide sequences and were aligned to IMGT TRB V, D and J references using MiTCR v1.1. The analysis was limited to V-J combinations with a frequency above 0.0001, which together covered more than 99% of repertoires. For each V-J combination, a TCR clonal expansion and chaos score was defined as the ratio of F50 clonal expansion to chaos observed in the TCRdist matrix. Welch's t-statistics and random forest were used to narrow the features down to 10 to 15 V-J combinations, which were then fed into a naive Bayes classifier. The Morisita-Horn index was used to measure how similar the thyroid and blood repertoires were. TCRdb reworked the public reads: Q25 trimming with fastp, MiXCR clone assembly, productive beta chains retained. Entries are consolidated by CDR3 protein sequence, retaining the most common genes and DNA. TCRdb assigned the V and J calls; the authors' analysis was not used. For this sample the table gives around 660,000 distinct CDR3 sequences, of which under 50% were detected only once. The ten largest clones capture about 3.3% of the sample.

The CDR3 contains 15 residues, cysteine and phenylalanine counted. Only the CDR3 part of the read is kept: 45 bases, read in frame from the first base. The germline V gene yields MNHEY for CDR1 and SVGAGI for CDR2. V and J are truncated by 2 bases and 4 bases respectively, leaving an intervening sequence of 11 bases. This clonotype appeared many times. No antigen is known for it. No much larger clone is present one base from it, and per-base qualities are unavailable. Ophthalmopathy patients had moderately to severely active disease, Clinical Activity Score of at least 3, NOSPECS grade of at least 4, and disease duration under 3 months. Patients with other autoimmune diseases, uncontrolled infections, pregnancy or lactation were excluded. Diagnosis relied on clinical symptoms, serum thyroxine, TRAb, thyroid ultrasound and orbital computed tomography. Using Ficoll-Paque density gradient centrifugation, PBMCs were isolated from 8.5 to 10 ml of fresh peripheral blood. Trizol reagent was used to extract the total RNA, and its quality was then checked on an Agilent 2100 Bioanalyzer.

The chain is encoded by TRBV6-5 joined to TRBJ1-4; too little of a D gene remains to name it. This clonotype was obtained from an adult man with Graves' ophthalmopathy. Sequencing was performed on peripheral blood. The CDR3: CASSYTYPSNEKLFF. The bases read TGTGCCAGCAGTTACACCTACCCGAGTAATGAAAAACTGTTTTTT.